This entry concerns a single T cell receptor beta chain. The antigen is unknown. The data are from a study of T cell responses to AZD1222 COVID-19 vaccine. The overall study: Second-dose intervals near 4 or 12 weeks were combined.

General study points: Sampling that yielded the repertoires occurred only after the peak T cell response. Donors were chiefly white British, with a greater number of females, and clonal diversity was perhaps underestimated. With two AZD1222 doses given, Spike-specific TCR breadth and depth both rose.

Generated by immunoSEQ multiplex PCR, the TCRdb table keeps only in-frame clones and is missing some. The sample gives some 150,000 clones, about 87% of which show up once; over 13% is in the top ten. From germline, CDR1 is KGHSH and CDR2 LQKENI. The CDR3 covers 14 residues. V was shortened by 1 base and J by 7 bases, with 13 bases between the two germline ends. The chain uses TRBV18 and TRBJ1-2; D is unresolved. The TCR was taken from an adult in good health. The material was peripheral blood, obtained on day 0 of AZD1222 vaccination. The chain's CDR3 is CASSPLDSSIGYTF. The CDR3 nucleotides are TGTGCCAGCTCACCACTCGATTCCTCTATTGGCTACACCTTC.